Listed here is a single T cell receptor (beta chain). Germline V gives CDR1 SGHNT, CDR2 YENEEA. J lost 1 base, V lost 5 bases, and 6 bases had no gene match. This CDR3 comprises 16 residues. Generated by immunoSEQ multiplex PCR, the TCRdb table keeps only in-frame clones and is missing some. The repertoire includes approximately 240,000 clones, approximately 84% of them detected once, and approximately 2.6% sits in the top ten. These data belong to a study of blood T cell repertoires in COVID-19. Sequenced: peripheral blood. This receptor was obtained from a man in his forties or fifties who had recovered from COVID-19. V is TRBV11-3 and J is TRBJ2-2, with TRBD2 matching over 8 bases. The chain's CDR3 is CASSTAGGQNTGELFF. The CDR3 DNA is TGTGCCAGCAGCACCGCGGGGGGTCAGAACACCGGGGAGCTGTTTTTT.